The 29 T cell receptor beta chains below come from one sample, sequenced in a study of preoperative IRX-2 immunotherapy in early breast cancer. TCRdb keeps only in-frame clones here, not all; method: immunoSEQ multiplex PCR. The repertoire holds about 10,000 clones, with around 86% as singletons. As to treatment: preoperative locoregional IRX-2 cytokine immunotherapy. Specimen: lymph node tissue, collected before IRX-2 immunotherapy. The receptors derive from a human donor with breast cancer.

The chain combines TRBV30 with TRBJ2-1; D remains ambiguous. The CDR3 extends over 16 amino acids. Trimming stripped 2 bases from V and 2 bases from J, with 16 bases between. Germline V CDR1 and CDR2: GTSNPN, SVGIG (reference sequence). The CDR3 DNA reads as TGTGCCTGGAGTCGCCGCGTGAGCGCAACCTACAATGAGCAGTTCTTC. This sequence encodes CAWSRRVSATYNEQFF.

The chain carries TRBV7-1 and TRBJ1-4; D unclear. TRBV7-1 is recorded as an ORF, its role being uncertain. The V and J ends lost 5 bases and 4 bases respectively, with 11 bases between them. CDR3 length: 14 residues. As DNA, the CDR3 is TGTGCCAGCAGCCTGGGCCGGAGTAATGAAAAACTGTTTTTT. It is translated as CASSLGRSNEKLFF.

The sample holds a few counts of this clone. V and J are TRBV19 and TRBJ1-2; no firm D call. From germline, CDR1 is LNHDA and CDR2 SQIVND (reference sequence). This CDR3 comprises 15 residues. With 3 bases removed from V and 0 bases from J, the gap between germline ends came to 11 bases. CDR3 nucleotide sequence: TGTGCCAGTAGTATCCCCACGGACCCTAACTATGGCTACACCTTC. It is translated as CASSIPTDPNYGYTF.

This CDR3 is CASSYYPGLAPLEQYF. CDR3 DNA sequence: TGTGCCAGCAGTTACTACCCCGGGTTGGCTCCCCTCGAGCAGTACTTC. The chain uses TRBV6-4 and TRBJ2-7; D gene ambiguous. V was shortened by 5 bases and J by 6 bases, with 23 bases between the two germline ends. The CDR3 is made up of 16 amino acids. Looked up from germline, CDR1 is MRHNA and CDR2 is SNTAGT.

The genes are TRBV2 and TRBJ2-2, with 13 bases identical to TRBD2. There are 17 residues in the CDR3. V shed 4 bases, J shed 7 bases, and the junction held 9 bases outside the gene matches. The V gene's germline CDR1 is SNHLY and CDR2 FYNNEI. CDR3 nucleotides: TGTGCCAGCAGTGCCCGACTAGCGGGAGGATTGGGCGGGGAGCTGTTTTTT. This translates into CASSARLAGGLGGELFF.

The genes are TRBV6-8 and TRBJ2-3; 13 bases align to TRBD2. The CDR3 covers 16 residues. Germline V gene data show CDR1 as MNHGY and CDR2 as SAAAGT. Trimming removed 4 bases from V and 5 bases from J; junction bases left unmatched: 6. In DNA form, the CDR3 reads TGTGCCAGCAGTTTATGGACTAGCGGGAGTGAAGATACGCAGTATTTT. Amino acids: CASSLWTSGSEDTQYF.

CDR3 sequence: CATSRDQTYTGELFF. For the CDR3, the DNA is TGTGCCACCAGCAGAGATCAGACCTACACCGGGGAGCTGTTTTTT. The chain uses TRBV15 and TRBJ2-2; D gene unclear. This CDR3 is 15 amino acids long. The V end lost 0 bases, the J end lost 3 bases, and 8 bases lay between the germline ends. CDR1 is LNHNV, CDR2 YYDKDF, per germline (reference sequence).

The chain uses TRBV18 and TRBJ2-7; 9 nucleotides line up with TRBD1. The CDR3 covers 17 residues. Germline CDR1 is KGHSH and CDR2 is LQKENI. Trimming took 2 bases from V and 7 from J; bases not matched to a gene: 15. CDR3 loop: CASSPKIPGQGGGEQYF. CDR3 coding DNA: TGTGCCAGCTCACCAAAAATACCGGGACAGGGAGGTGGGGAGCAGTACTTC. The full variable domain, in which reference TRBV18 and TRBJ2-7 provide the parts outside the CDR3, is NAGVMQNPRHLVRRRGQEARLRCSPMKGHSHVYWYRQLPEEGLKFMVYLQKENIIDESGMPKERFSAEFPKEGPSILRIQQVVRGDSAAYFCASSPKIPGQGGGEQYFGPGTRLTVT.

This clone was seen more than once but under ten times. The chain carries TRBV1 and TRBJ1-1; TRBD1 reflects the table's D call only, with no check against the DNA. TRBV1 is a pseudogene. The CDR3 runs 16 residues. CDR3 protein: CASSLVQDTSNTEAFF. The CDR3 DNA sequence: TGCGCCAGCAGCCTCGTACAGGACACATCGAACACTGAAGCTTTCTTT.

The J gene is TRBJ1-1, the V gene TRBV6-8; possible D gene TRBD1, 5 bases. Germline CDR1 reads MNHGY; CDR2 reads SAAAGT. The V end lost 0 bases, the J end lost 2 bases, and 13 bases lay between the germline ends. The CDR3 consists of 16 residues. The DNA of the CDR3 is TGTGCCAGCAGTTACTCCGGAGGAGGGGTAAACACTGAAGCTTTCTTT. Translated, it gives CASSYSGGGVNTEAFF.

The chain is built from TRBV11-3 and TRBJ2-7, with D possibly TRBD2 on 6 matching bases. This CDR3 region has 15 residues. Germline V CDR1 and CDR2: SGHNT, YENEEA. Trimming shortened V by 4 bases and J by 4 bases, and 17 bases separated the two germline ends. The CDR3 DNA reads as TGTGCCAGCAGCTGGCTGACGGGCGGGAAGTACGAGCAGTACTTC. Its translation: CASSWLTGGKYEQYF.

In this sample, this clone turned up once. The chain links TRBV18 to TRBJ1-3; possibly TRBD1 for D (6 bases). Per germline, CDR1 KGHSH and CDR2 LQKENI. The CDR3 runs to 16 residues. V was trimmed by 5 bases and J by 2 bases, leaving 16 bases between them. The CDR3: CASSTGQPFAGNTIYF. The CDR3 nucleotides are TGTGCCAGCTCAACCGGACAGCCTTTCGCTGGAAACACCATATATTTT.

This clone was observed a handful of times. V usage is TRBV18 and J usage is TRBJ1-3, with a weak D call TRBD1 (5 bases). The CDR3 contains 14 residues. V lost 2 bases and J 3 bases, leaving 8 bases between the germline ends. Germline V CDR1 and CDR2: KGHSH, LQKENI. CDR3 in amino acids: CASSPGTSGNTIYF. The CDR3 DNA is TGTGCCAGCTCACCAGGGACTAGTGGAAACACCATATATTTT. Full variable domain (missing parts from reference TRBV18 and TRBJ1-3): NAGVMQNPRHLVRRRGQEARLRCSPMKGHSHVYWYRQLPEEGLKFMVYLQKENIIDESGMPKERFSAEFPKEGPSILRIQQVVRGDSAAYFCASSPGTSGNTIYFGEGSWLTVV.

Comment on this clone: The sample carries other DNA sequences with the same CDR3. V usage is TRBV19 and J usage is TRBJ1-1; D call uncertain. V dropped 3 bases and J dropped 1 base, with 6 bases sitting between them. This CDR3 region has 13 residues. Germline assignment: CDR1 LNHDA and CDR2 SQIVND (reference sequence). The CDR3: CASSISGNTEAFF. CDR3 nucleotides: TGTGCCAGTAGTATTTCCGGGAACACTGAAGCTTTCTTT.

The chain links TRBV7-7 to TRBJ2-2; D is ambiguous. Trimming took off 0 bases at V and 4 bases at J, with 12 bases between the two ends. The length of the CDR3 is 16 residues. Germline CDR1 reads SSHAT; CDR2 reads FNYEAQ (reference sequence). The CDR3, as DNA: TGTGCCAGCAGCTTAGCCGACGTAAGGGTCACCGGGGAGCTGTTTTTT. Translation gives CASSLADVRVTGELFF.

V usage is TRBV19 and J usage is TRBJ2-7, with TRBD1 identical over 8 bases. CDR3 length: 14 amino acids. Germline values: CDR1 LNHDA, CDR2 SQIVND (reference sequence). J lost 6 bases, V lost 10 bases, and 14 bases had no gene match. CDR3 bases: TGTGCCAAGACCTGGGGGCAGGGGGCGGGCGAGCAGTACTTC. Encoded protein: CAKTWGQGAGEQYF.

The J gene is TRBJ1-2, the V gene TRBV6-8, with D hard to call. CDR1 and CDR2 (germline): MNHGY, SAAAGT. The CDR3 consists of 13 residues. Trimming removed 7 bases from V and 4 bases from J, with 13 bases in between. CDR3 loop: CASIETNVYGYTF. The CDR3 DNA reads TGTGCCAGCATAGAGACCAACGTCTATGGCTACACCTTC.

The chain uses TRBV19 and TRBJ2-1; no clear D gene. The germline V gene has CDR1 LNHDA and CDR2 SQIVND (reference sequence). CDR3 length: 11 residues. Trimming left V 3 bases short and J 9 bases short, with 6 bases between. The CDR3 loop is CASSIGREQFF. The DNA of the CDR3 is TGTGCCAGTAGTATTGGGCGTGAGCAGTTCTTC. Using reference TRBV19 and TRBJ2-1 for the parts outside the CDR3, the full variable domain is DGGITQSPKYLFRKEGQNVTLSCEQNLNHDAMYWYRQDPGQGLRLIYYSQIVNDFQKGDIAEGYSVSREKKESFPLTVTSAQKNPTAFYLCASSIGREQFFGPGTRLTVL.

There are a few counts of this clone. V is TRBV14 and J is TRBJ2-2; 14 bases are shared with TRBD2. This CDR3 is 17 amino acids long. The germline V gene has CDR1 SGHDN and CDR2 FVKESK. V lost 2 bases to trimming and J lost 7 bases; unmatched junction nucleotides: 6. CDR3 DNA sequence: TGTGCCAGCAGCCAACACGGGACTAGCGGGAGCATCGGGGAGCTGTTTTTT. This sequence encodes CASSQHGTSGSIGELFF.

The V gene is TRBV19, the J gene TRBJ2-7; D may be TRBD2 (5 bases). Trimming removed 2 bases at V and 4 bases at J, with 6 bases between. The CDR3 is made up of 12 amino acids. Germline V gene sequence: CDR1 LNHDA, CDR2 SQIVND (reference sequence). The CDR3 spells CASSISGYEQYF. Here the CDR3 DNA reads TGTGCCAGTAGTATATCGGGATACGAGCAGTACTTC.

This chain joins TRBV6-8 and TRBJ1-1; TRBD1 matches at 9 bases. In germline, CDR1 is MNHGY, CDR2 SAAAGT. V trimming: 10 bases; J trimming: 3 bases; junction bases outside the gene matches: 12. The CDR3 has 15 residues. In DNA, the CDR3 is TGTGCCATCAGCGAGGGACAGGGTGGGGACACTGAAGCTTTCTTT. Amino acid sequence: CAISEGQGGDTEAFF.

The V call is TRBV6-8, the J call TRBJ2-1; 7 bases are a match to TRBD2. The CDR3 covers 15 residues. The trim removed 5 bases at V and 9 bases at J, leaving 13 bases unmatched. CDR1 and CDR2 (germline): MNHGY, SAAAGT. The CDR3, as DNA: TGTGCCAGCAGTCTGTTTATCGGGGGGAAGGGTGAGCAGTTCTTC. Translated, it gives CASSLFIGGKGEQFF.

The chain joins TRBV1 to TRBJ2-2; the D segment call TRBD2 is taken from the table without a DNA check. TRBV1 is labeled a pseudogene. The length of the CDR3 is 16 residues. CDR3 sequence: CASSHGTSGRNGELFF. In nucleotides, the CDR3 is TGCGCCAGCAGCCATGGGACTAGCGGGAGAAACGGGGAGCTGTTTTTT.

V usage is TRBV18 and J usage is TRBJ2-7, with a possible D match to TRBD1 (5 bases). V lost 1 base, J lost 6 bases, and 22 bases lay in between. Per the germline V gene, CDR1 is KGHSH and CDR2 is LQKENI. This CDR3 contains 17 residues. The CDR3 spells CASSPLVPQGGISEQYF. The CDR3 DNA sequence: TGTGCCAGCTCACCACTTGTCCCCCAGGGTGGGATATCCGAGCAGTACTTC. The whole variable domain, filled in from reference TRBV18 and TRBJ2-7, reads NAGVMQNPRHLVRRRGQEARLRCSPMKGHSHVYWYRQLPEEGLKFMVYLQKENIIDESGMPKERFSAEFPKEGPSILRIQQVVRGDSAAYFCASSPLVPQGGISEQYFGPGTRLTVT.

This chain uses TRBV6-8 with TRBJ2-3, with D possibly matching TRBD2 (5 bases). Germline V CDR1 and CDR2: MNHGY, SAAAGT. This CDR3 spans 17 amino acids. V was shortened by 0 bases and J by 0 bases, with 13 bases between the two germline ends. CDR3 sequence: CASSYSLAGASTDTQYF. The CDR3 DNA reads TGTGCCAGCAGTTACTCGTTGGCGGGTGCTAGCACAGATACGCAGTATTTT.

The rearrangement joins TRBV7-6 to TRBJ2-2; 10 bases align to TRBD1. This CDR3 contains 14 residues. Germline values: CDR1 SGHVS, CDR2 FNYEAQ. V was clipped by 8 bases and J by 3 bases; unmatched bases: 3. As DNA, the CDR3 is TGTGCCAGCCTGGACAGGGGGGACACCGGGGAGCTGTTTTTT. It yields the protein CASLDRGDTGELFF.

The chain employs TRBV11-3 and TRBJ2-3; 9 nucleotides match TRBD1. The V and J ends lost 4 bases and 5 bases, in that order; junction bases with no gene match: 7. CDR1 is SGHNT, CDR2 YENEEA, per germline. This CDR3 has 15 residues. DNA for the CDR3: TGTGCCAGCAGCTCAAGACAGGGGGTGGGAGATACGCAGTATTTT. Protein product: CASSSRQGVGDTQYF.

The chain has TRBV5-1 and TRBJ1-3, with 7 bases that match TRBD1. The V and J ends lost 2 bases and 0 bases, in that order; junction bases with no gene match: 2. The germline CDR1 and CDR2 sequences are SGHRS and YFSETQ. CDR3 length: 15 amino acids. The CDR3 loop is CASSLRQGSGNTIYF. CDR3 DNA sequence: TGCGCCAGCAGCTTAAGACAGGGCTCTGGAAACACCATATATTTT. Based on the CDR3 plus reference TRBV5-1 and TRBJ1-3, the full variable domain is KAGVTQTPRYLIKTRGQQVTLSCSPISGHRSVSWYQQTPGQGLQFLFEYFSETQRNKGNFPGRFSGRQFSNSRSEMNVSTLELGDSALYLCASSLRQGSGNTIYFGEGSWLTVV.

This clone is a singleton in its sample. The chain carries TRBV7-1 and TRBJ2-7; D tentatively fits TRBD1 or TRBD2 (5 bases each). TRBV7-1 is an open reading frame, and its role is uncertain. This CDR3 has 14 amino acids. The V and J ends lost 5 bases and 2 bases respectively, with 13 bases between them. As DNA, the CDR3 is TGTGCCAGCAGCCCATCGAGGGGCCCCTACGAGCAGTACTTC. It encodes CASSPSRGPYEQYF.